This TCR beta chain was found in a study of cytomegalovirus exposure and HLA in healthy donors. Study-level results: In a later analysis, productive TCRs from donors in an Asian-associated ancestry cluster reportedly carried fewer N-insertions than the cohort mean.

Notes on this clone: Its antigen is undetermined.

It was with 60 Vbeta and 13 Jbeta primers that the PCR ran. Generated by immunoSEQ multiplex PCR, the TCRdb table keeps only in-frame clones and is missing some. The sample has fewer than 120,000 clones, approximately 86% seen once. Germline CDR1 reads MDHEN; CDR2 reads SYDVKM. J gave up 7 bases and V 4 bases, and 1 base lay outside the gene matches. This CDR3 spans 13 amino acids. Sequencing used PBMCs. The TCR comes from a man aged 35-49 years in good health and CMV-seronegative. The chain is built from TRBV28 and TRBJ1-6, with 7 bases aligning to TRBD1. The CDR3 DNA sequence: TGTGCCAGCAGTTCGACAGGGAATTCACCCCTCCACTTT. Residues: CASSSTGNSPLHF.